Listed below are T cell receptor beta chains from one sample, sequenced in a study of blood T cell repertoires in COVID-19. Clones were read by immunoSEQ multiplex PCR, and TCRdb kept only the in-frame ones, dropping some. In the table there are more than 300,000 clones, 89% of which are singletons. The specimen sequenced was peripheral blood. The source of these receptors is a man in his late teens or twenties who had recovered from COVID-19. Each CDR3 is given without its conserved first and last residue. Each record gives: clone size, V gene, CDR3 length, CDR3 protein. Clone size is given for some rows only: seen once, a few or many times, or a class if the clone is expanded.

.,TRBV2,11,ASSSGASSPLH
.,TRBV30,13,AWSTGGLNTGELF
.,TRBV5-4,14,ASSYSGSPSYNEQF
.,TRBV19,15,ASSVPLAGGQGDTQY
.,TRBV29-1,11,SAQGRAKNIQY
.,TRBV29-1,9,SAAGAYGYT
.,TRBV11-3,13,ASSLFSGSPNEQF
.,TRBV14,14,ASSQGPGQQNYGYT
.,TRBV19,14,ASRGGQIRIGNEQF
.,TRBV4-1,17,ASSLAELAGGMSTGELF
.,TRBV10-3,13,AISEVDQDSGKLF
.,TRBV5-5,12,ASSLQGIGLEQY
.,TRBV3-1/TRBV3-2,16,ASSQGSLGTGGISPLH
.,TRBV7-2,11,ASSLVWAGEAF
.,TRBV10-3,11,AIPGGIGNTIY
few,TRBV7-2,11,ASSIPGLVEQY
few,TRBV7-2,13,ASSLDTGITGELF
.,TRBV5-1,14,ASSTEGVAAYNEQF
.,TRBV11-3,11,ASSFRTLNGYT
.,TRBV24-1,12,ATLPDRENQPQH
.,TRBV2,11,ASSGSSTDEQF
once,TRBV19,15,ASSITVAPLLYNEQF
.,TRBV27,10,ASSRSTDTQY
few,TRBV6-2/TRBV6-3,13,ASSADFLRGNIQY
.,TRBV18,15,ASSPINQGAMTDTQY
.,TRBV7-2,13,ASSSRRGGEETQY
.,TRBV5-1,13,ASSPGRESGPEAF
.,TRBV6-1,13,ASSEGLAGYYEQY
.,TRBV5-1,12,ASSLGTSNYEQY
.,TRBV6-5,13,ASSRGDGVGETQY
.,TRBV6-5,12,ASSYGLRDTEAF
.,TRBV4-3,14,ASSQERGAITDTQY
.,TRBV4-1,11,ASSQERRNEQF
.,TRBV5-5,12,ASILDRGNTEAF
.,TRBV4-1,15,ASSLRTSGGFTDTQY
once,TRBV3-1/TRBV3-2,13,ASSQGNRQNTEAF
.,TRBV7-2,14,ASSLASGVWGGELF
.,TRBV6-1,12,ASSESGGAGAIY
.,TRBV2,12,ASSEGHPTDTQY
.,TRBV5-1,14,ASSYTGAPDNSPLH
.,TRBV5-1,14,ASSLLAGGPQETQY
once,TRBV7-9,14,ASSPTPGQNSYEQY
.,TRBV7-2,11,ASFAGGTDTQY
.,TRBV7-3,7,GQGDIQY
.,TRBV3-1/TRBV3-2,10,ASSPVGGEAF
.,TRBV19,13,ASGDVRGGTDTQY
.,TRBV9,12,ASSAGTGISEQY
.,TRBV7-2,12,ASSPQAGAAGQY
.,TRBV2,11,ASGGVMNTEAF
.,TRBV29-1,13,SVGRAGGVGTEAF
once,TRBV25-1,12,ASRGQGRDQPQH
.,TRBV7-3,12,ASSLGAGGPEAF